These 5 T cell receptor beta chains originate from one sample sequenced in a study of blood T cell repertoires in COVID-19. The repertoire was sequenced with immunoSEQ multiplex PCR; TCRdb's copy has only in-frame clones and lacks some. Of 65,000 to 95,000 clones in the sample, 85% to 90% were seen once. The specimen was peripheral blood. Every receptor here comes from a man in his fifties with active COVID-19.

The V call is TRBV28, the J call TRBJ1-5; 7 nucleotides agree with TRBD1. V lost 2 bases and J lost 6; bases outside the gene matches: 7. Germline values: CDR1 MDHEN, CDR2 SYDVKM. CDR3 length equals 15 residues. CDR3 residues: CASSLPQGDSQPQHF. In DNA, the CDR3 is TGTGCCAGCAGTTTACCCCAGGGGGATAGTCAGCCCCAGCATTTT.

V gene TRBV6-1 combines with J gene TRBJ1-3, with TRBD1 identical over 8 bases. Germline V gene sequence: CDR1 MNHNS, CDR2 SASEGT. This CDR3 spans 17 amino acids. J gave up 3 bases and V 3 bases, and 10 bases lay outside the gene matches. The CDR3 loop reads CASSDGTGTLRGNTIYF. CDR3 nucleotide sequence: TGTGCCAGCAGTGACGGGACAGGCACTTTGCGTGGAAACACCATATATTTT.

This chain uses TRBV5-4 with TRBJ2-7, with D perhaps TRBD2 (7 bases). Trimming left V 4 bases short and J 5 bases short, with 22 bases between. Germline CDR1 reads SGHNT; CDR2 reads YYREEE (reference sequence). The CDR3 has 16 residues. The CDR3 region has the DNA TGTGCCAGCAGCGGTGGGGGGGGCGGATTCTTCCACGAGCAGTACTTC. Translation: CASSGGGGGFFHEQYF.

The rearrangement links TRBV7-8 to TRBJ2-3; D is possibly TRBD1 (5 bases). CDR1 and CDR2 (germline): SGHVS, FQNEAQ. The V and J ends lost 4 bases and 2 bases respectively, with 13 bases between them. This CDR3 region has 15 residues. Here the CDR3 DNA reads TGTGCCAGCAGCTCACAGGTTTTCTCCACAGATACGCAGTATTTT. Its protein product is CASSSQVFSTDTQYF.

The chain is built from TRBV15 and TRBJ1-4; unclear D gene. V lost 2 bases to trimming and J lost 8 bases, with 18 bases between them. The length of the CDR3 is 16 residues. Germline values: CDR1 LNHNV, CDR2 YYDKDF (reference sequence). CDR3 in amino acids: CATSRKTGIQSEKLFF. The CDR3 nucleotides are TGTGCCACCAGCAGAAAAACCGGGATCCAGTCCGAAAAACTGTTTTTT.